This T cell receptor beta chain was captured by sequencing in a study of blood T cell repertoires in COVID-19. Across the whole study: From T cells, B-cell-depleted T cells, or PBMCs came the material, which was cDNA or gDNA.

As handled by the study authors: Reference gene primer amplification gave nucleated cell count estimates. This table comes from immunoSEQ multiplex PCR, and its TCRdb copy is limited to in-frame clones, with some not included. V and J calls and clone size come straight from that table; D and trimming were deduced from the DNA. The repertoire includes fewer than 200,000 clones, approximately 90% of them detected once, and around 6% sits in the top ten. V dropped 1 base and J dropped 6 bases, with 14 bases sitting between them. Germline CDR1 and CDR2: SGHKS and YYEKEE (reference sequence). The CDR3 has 15 amino acids.

V and J are TRBV5-5 and TRBJ2-1, with D possibly being TRBD2 (5 bases). The receptor was derived from a man aged 40-55 years with active or convalescent COVID-19. The sequenced material came from peripheral blood. The CDR3 here is CASSLTSTSSNEQFF. In DNA form, the CDR3 reads TGTGCCAGCAGCTTGACGTCTACTAGTTCCAATGAGCAGTTCTTC.